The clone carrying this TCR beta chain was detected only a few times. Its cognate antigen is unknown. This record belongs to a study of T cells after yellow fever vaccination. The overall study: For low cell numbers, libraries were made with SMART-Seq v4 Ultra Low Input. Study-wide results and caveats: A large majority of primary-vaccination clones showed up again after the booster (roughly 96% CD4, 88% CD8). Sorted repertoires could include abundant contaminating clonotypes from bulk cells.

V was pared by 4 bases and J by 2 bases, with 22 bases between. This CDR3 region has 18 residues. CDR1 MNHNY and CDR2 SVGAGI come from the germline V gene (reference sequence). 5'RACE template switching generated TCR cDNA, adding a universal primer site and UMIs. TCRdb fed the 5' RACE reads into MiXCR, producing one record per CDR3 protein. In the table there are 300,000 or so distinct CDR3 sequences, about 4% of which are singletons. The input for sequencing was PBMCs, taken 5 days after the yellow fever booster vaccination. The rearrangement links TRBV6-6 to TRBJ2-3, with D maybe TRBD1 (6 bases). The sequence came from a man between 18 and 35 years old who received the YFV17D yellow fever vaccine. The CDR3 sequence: CASSSLLLGASLTDTQYF. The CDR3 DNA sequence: TGTGCCAGCAGTTCCTTACTCCTGGGGGCCTCTCTCACAGATACGCAGTATTTT.